Below are 6 T cell receptor beta chains sequenced from a single sample in a study of brain metastases from non-small cell lung cancer. Here immunoSEQ multiplex PCR was the method, and the copy in TCRdb shows in-frame clones only, minus some. The data contain a few thousand clones, approximately 80% of them singletons. The specimen was tissue from a brain metastasis. The source is a donor at least 40 years old with non-small cell lung cancer.

The V call is TRBV5-4, the J call TRBJ2-3; 7 nucleotides align to TRBD1. This CDR3 region has 18 residues. The ends lost 4 bases at V and 0 bases at J; junction bases unmatched: 14. Germline CDR1 SGHNT, CDR2 YYREEE (reference sequence). The CDR3 DNA is TGTGCCAGCAGCCTCGGGACAGCCCTCCATGTTAGCACAGATACGCAGTATTTT. Translation: CASSLGTALHVSTDTQYF.

V gene TRBV5-4 combines with J gene TRBJ2-7; a possible D gene is TRBD2 (5 bases). Germline values: CDR1 SGHNT, CDR2 YYREEE (reference sequence). CDR3 length equals 14 residues. Trimming removed 2 bases from V and 2 bases from J, with 11 bases in between. CDR3 in amino acids: CASSFTSGTYEQYF. CDR3 sequence (DNA): TGTGCCAGCAGCTTCACCAGCGGTACCTACGAGCAGTACTTC. The full variable domain, its missing parts supplied by reference TRBV5-4 and TRBJ2-7, is ETGVTQSPTHLIKTRGQQVTLRCSSQSGHNTVSWYQQALGQGPQFIFQYYREEENGRGNFPPRFSGLQFPNYSSELNVNALELDDSALYLCASSFTSGTYEQYFGPGTRLTVT.

The V and J genes are TRBV6-5 and TRBJ1-2, with D maybe TRBD1 (6 bases). Germline V gives CDR1 MNHEY, CDR2 SVGAGI. The CDR3 runs to 12 residues. V lost 6 bases to trimming and J lost 8 bases, with 13 bases between them. The chain's CDR3 is CASRTGLMGYTF. DNA for the CDR3: TGTGCCAGCAGGACAGGCCTCATGGGCTACACCTTC.

The gene calls are TRBV7-9 and TRBJ1-1; D ambiguous. Per the germline V gene, CDR1 is SEHNR and CDR2 is FQNEAQ (reference sequence). V lost 3 bases and J 1 base, leaving 9 bases between the germline ends. The CDR3 has 14 amino acids. The CDR3 bases are TGTGCCAGCAGCTTCGCCGGGTCGAACACTGAAGCTTTCTTT. Protein: CASSFAGSNTEAFF. The whole variable domain, filled in from reference TRBV7-9 and TRBJ1-1, reads DTGVSQNPRHKITKRGQNVTFRCDPISEHNRLYWYRQTLGQGPEFLTYFQNEAQLEKSRLLSDRFSAERPKGSFSTLEIQRTEQGDSAMYLCASSFAGSNTEAFFGQGTRLTVV.

This chain uses TRBV9 with TRBJ2-3; the match to TRBD2 covers 8 bases. The germline gives CDR1 SGDLS, CDR2 YYNGEE. The CDR3 spans 15 residues. V lost 3 bases to trimming and J lost 5 bases; unmatched junction nucleotides: 8. CDR3: CASSAQAGVRDTQYF. The DNA for the CDR3 is TGTGCCAGCAGCGCCCAAGCGGGAGTTAGAGATACGCAGTATTTT. The complete variable domain, with remaining parts taken from reference TRBV9 and TRBJ2-3, reads DSGVTQTPKHLITATGQRVTLRCSPRSGDLSVYWYQQSLDQGLQFLIQYYNGEERAKGNILERFSAQQFPDLHSELNLSSLELGDSALYFCASSAQAGVRDTQYFGPGTRLTVL.

The DNA for the CDR3 is TGCGCCAGCAGCCAAGGACTAGCGGGAGAGGCAGATACGCAGTATTTT. Protein sequence: CASSQGLAGEADTQYF. V and J are TRBV5-1 and TRBJ2-3, with 13 bases matching TRBD2. V was clipped by 4 bases and J by 4 bases; unmatched bases: 6. The CDR3 covers 16 residues. CDR1 is SGHRS and CDR2 is YFSETQ in the germline V gene.